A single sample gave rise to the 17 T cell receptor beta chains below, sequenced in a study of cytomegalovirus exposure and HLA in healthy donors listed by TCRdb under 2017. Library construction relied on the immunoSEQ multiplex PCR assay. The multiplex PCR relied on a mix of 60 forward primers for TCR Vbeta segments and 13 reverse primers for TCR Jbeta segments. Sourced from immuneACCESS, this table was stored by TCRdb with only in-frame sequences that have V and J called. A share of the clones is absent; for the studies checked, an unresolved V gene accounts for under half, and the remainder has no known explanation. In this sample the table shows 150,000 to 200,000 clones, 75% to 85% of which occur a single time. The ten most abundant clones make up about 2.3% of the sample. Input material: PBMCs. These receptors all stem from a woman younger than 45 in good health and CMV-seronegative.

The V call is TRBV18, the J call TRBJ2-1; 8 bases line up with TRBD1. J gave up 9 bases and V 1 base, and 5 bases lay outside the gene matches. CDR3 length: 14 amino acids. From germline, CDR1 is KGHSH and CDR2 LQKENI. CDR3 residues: CASSPLDRVGEQFF. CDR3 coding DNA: TGTGCCAGCTCACCACTGGACAGGGTTGGTGAGCAGTTCTTC.

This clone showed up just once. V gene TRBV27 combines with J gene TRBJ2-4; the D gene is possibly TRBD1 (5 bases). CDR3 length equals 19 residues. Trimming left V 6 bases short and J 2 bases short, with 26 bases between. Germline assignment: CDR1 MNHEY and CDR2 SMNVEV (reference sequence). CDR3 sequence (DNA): TGTGCCAGCAGCCAATCCTCCGGTGTTCAGGGTGGGACCAAAAACATTCAGTACTTC. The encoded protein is CASSQSSGVQGGTKNIQYF.

DNA of the CDR3: TGTGCCAGTAGTGCCGGGACAGCAACTAATGAAAAACTGTTTTTT. It specifies CASSAGTATNEKLFF. V usage is TRBV19 and J usage is TRBJ1-4, with 7 bases fitting TRBD1. Looked up from germline, CDR1 is LNHDA and CDR2 is SQIVND (reference sequence). Trimming removed 5 bases from V and 0 bases from J; junction bases left unmatched: 3. This CDR3 contains 15 residues.

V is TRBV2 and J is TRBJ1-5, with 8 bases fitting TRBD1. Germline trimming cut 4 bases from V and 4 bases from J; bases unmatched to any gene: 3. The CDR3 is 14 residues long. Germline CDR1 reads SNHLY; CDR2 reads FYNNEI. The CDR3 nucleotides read TGTGCCAGCAGTGCACAGGGGGGAAATCAGCCCCAGCATTTT. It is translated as CASSAQGGNQPQHF.

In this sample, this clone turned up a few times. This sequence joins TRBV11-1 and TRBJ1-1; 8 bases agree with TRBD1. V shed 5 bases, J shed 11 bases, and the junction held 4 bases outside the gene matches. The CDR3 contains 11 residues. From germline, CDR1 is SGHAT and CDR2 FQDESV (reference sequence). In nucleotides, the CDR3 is TGTGCCAGCAGCCGGGACAGGCAGGCTTTCTTT. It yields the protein CASSRDRQAFF.

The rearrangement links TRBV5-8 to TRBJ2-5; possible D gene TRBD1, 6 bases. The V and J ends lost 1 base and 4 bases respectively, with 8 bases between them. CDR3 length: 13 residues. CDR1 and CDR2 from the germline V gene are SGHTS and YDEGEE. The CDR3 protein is CASSLRTAETQYF. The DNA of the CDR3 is TGTGCCAGCAGCTTGAGGACAGCAGAGACCCAGTACTTC.

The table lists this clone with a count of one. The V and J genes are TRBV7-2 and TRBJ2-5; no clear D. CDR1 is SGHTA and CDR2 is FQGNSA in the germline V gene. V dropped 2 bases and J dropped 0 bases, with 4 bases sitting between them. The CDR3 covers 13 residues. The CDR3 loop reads CASSLSYQETQYF. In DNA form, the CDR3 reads TGTGCCAGCAGCTTATCGTACCAAGAGACCCAGTACTTC. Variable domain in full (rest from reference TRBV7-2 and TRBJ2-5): GAGVSQSPSNKVTEKGKDVELRCDPISGHTALYWYRQSLGQGLEFLIYFQGNSAPDKSGLPSDRFSAERTGGSVSTLTIQRTQQEDSAVYLCASSLSYQETQYFGPGTRLLVL.

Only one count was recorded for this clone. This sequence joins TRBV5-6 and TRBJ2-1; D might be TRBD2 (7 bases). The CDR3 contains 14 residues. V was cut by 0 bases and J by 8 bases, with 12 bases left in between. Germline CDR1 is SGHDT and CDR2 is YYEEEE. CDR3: CASSLGGGQDEQFF. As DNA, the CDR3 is TGTGCCAGCAGCTTGGGGGGGGGCCAGGATGAGCAGTTCTTC.

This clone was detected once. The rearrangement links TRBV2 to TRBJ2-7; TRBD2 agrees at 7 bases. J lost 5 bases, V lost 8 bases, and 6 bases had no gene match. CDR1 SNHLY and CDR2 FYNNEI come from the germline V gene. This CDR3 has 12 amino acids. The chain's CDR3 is CASRLAGDEQYF. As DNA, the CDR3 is TGTGCCAGCCGGCTGGCGGGAGACGAGCAGTACTTC.

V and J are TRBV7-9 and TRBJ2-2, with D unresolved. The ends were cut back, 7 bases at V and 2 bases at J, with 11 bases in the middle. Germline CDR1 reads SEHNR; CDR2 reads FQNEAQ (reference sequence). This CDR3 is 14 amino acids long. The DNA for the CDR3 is TGTGCCAGCATCCTAGATGACAACACCGGGGAGCTGTTTTTT. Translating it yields CASILDDNTGELFF. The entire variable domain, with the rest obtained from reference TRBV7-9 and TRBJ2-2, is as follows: DTGVSQNPRHKITKRGQNVTFRCDPISEHNRLYWYRQTLGQGPEFLTYFQNEAQLEKSRLLSDRFSAERPKGSFSTLEIQRTEQGDSAMYLCASILDDNTGELFFGEGSRLTVL.

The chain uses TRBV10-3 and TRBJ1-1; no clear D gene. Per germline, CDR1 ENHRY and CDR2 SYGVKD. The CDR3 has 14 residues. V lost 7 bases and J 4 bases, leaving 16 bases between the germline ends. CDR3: CAITPATRGTEAFF. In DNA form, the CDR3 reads TGTGCCATCACCCCGGCCACCCGAGGCACTGAAGCTTTCTTT.

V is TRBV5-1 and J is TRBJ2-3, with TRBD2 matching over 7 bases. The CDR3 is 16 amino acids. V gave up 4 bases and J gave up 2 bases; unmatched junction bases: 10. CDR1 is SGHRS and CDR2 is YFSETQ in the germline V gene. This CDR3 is CASSPRGGIDTDTQYF. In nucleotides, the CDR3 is TGCGCCAGCAGCCCCCGGGGAGGGATCGACACAGATACGCAGTATTTT.

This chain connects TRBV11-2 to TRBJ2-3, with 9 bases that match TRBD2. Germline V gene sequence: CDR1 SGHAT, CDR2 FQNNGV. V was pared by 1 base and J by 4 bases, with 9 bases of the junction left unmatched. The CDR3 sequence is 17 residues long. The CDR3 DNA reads TGTGCCAGCAGCTTAGTCCCAGCGGGGGGCCAGGCAGATACGCAGTATTTT. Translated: CASSLVPAGGQADTQYF. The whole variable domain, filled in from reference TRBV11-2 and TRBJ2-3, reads EAGVAQSPRYKIIEKRQSVAFWCNPISGHATLYWYQQILGQGPKLLIQFQNNGVVDDSQLPKDRFSAERLKGVDSTLKIQPAKLEDSAVYLCASSLVPAGGQADTQYFGPGTRLTVL.

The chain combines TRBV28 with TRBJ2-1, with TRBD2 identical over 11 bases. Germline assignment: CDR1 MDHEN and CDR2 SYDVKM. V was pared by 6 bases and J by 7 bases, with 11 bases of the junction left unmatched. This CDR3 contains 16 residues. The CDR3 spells CASRGNSGGARNEQFF. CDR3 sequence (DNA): TGTGCCAGCAGGGGAAATAGCGGGGGGGCTCGTAATGAGCAGTTCTTC. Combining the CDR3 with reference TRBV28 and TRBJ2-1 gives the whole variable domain DVKVTQSSRYLVKRTGEKVFLECVQDMDHENMFWYRQDPGLGLRLIYFSYDVKMKEKGDIPEGYSVSREKKERFSLILESASTNQTSMYLCASRGNSGGARNEQFFGPGTRLTVL.

CDR3: CASSLTLLLAPQETQYF. The CDR3 coding sequence is TGTGCCAGCAGCTTAACCCTACTTCTAGCGCCCCAAGAGACCCAGTACTTC. The rearrangement links TRBV7-3 to TRBJ2-5; D might be TRBD2 (6 bases). The CDR3 has 17 amino acids. The V end was cut by 0 bases, the J end by 1 base, with 15 bases between. Germline assignment: CDR1 SGHTA and CDR2 FQGTGA.

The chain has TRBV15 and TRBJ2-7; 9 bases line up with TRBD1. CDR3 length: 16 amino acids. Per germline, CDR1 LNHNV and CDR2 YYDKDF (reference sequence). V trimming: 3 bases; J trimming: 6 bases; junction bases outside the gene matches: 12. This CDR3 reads CATSRGTGSLLGEQYF. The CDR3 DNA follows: TGTGCCACCAGCAGGGGGACAGGGAGCCTTCTTGGCGAGCAGTACTTC. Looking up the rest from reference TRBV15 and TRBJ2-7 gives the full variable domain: DAMVIQNPRYQVTQFGKPVTLSCSQTLNHNVMYWYQQKSSQAPKLLFHYYDKDFNNEADTPDNFQSRRPNTSFCFLDIRSPGLGDTAMYLCATSRGTGSLLGEQYFGPGTRLTVT.

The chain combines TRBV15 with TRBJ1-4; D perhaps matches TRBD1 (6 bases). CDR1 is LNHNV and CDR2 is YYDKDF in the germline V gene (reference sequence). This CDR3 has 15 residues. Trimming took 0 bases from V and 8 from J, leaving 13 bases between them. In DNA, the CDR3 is TGTGCCACCAGCAGAGATCAGGGGTTTGGGGAAAAACTGTTTTTT. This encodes CATSRDQGFGEKLFF. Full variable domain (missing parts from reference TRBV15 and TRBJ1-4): DAMVIQNPRYQVTQFGKPVTLSCSQTLNHNVMYWYQQKSSQAPKLLFHYYDKDFNNEADTPDNFQSRRPNTSFCFLDIRSPGLGDTAMYLCATSRDQGFGEKLFFGSGTQLSVL.